This T cell receptor (beta chain) was obtained from a study of response to subunit inactivated influenza vaccine (dated by TCRdb to the late 2010s). With regard to the full study: To follow how T cells responded to a trivalent subunit inactivated influenza vaccine, the researchers relied on deep quantitative profiling of the T cell receptor repertoire.

On this clonotype itself: Its cognate antigen has yet to be identified. No much larger clonotype is one base removed from it; base qualities were not supplied.

Measured from the cysteine to the phenylalanine, the CDR3 is 17 residues long. Only CDR3 DNA remains: 51 bases, in frame from the first base. V is trimmed back by 8 bases and J by 5 bases, and the junction contains 13 bases that no gene match accounts for. Based on the germline V gene, the CDR1 and CDR2 sequences are MNHEY and SVGEGT. General findings and caveats noted by the study authors: According to the authors, only a limited number of new T cells may be recruited by each seasonal influenza vaccination.

Library creation used RT-PCR. Sequencing used an Illumina HiSeq 2500. TCRdb took the public reads, trimmed them with fastp at Q25, ran MiXCR for clone calling and kept in-frame beta chains. Under each unique CDR3 protein, matching rows form one entry showing the most common genes and DNA. The sample table holds more than 500,000 distinct CDR3 sequences, of which about 11% were seen once. The ten largest clonotypes hold approximately 10% of the sample. In addition, the sample was reused for a study of T cells expressing NK-cell markers. The second study also describes: TCR beta cDNA libraries were made by 5'RACE template switching that added a universal primer site and unique molecular identifiers. In sorted CD3+CD56+NKG2C+, CD3+CD56+NKG2C- and CD3+CD56-NKG2C+ T-cell subsets from eight or nine donors, TCR beta-chain repertoires were profiled. Of the eight sequenced donors, seven were found to be HCMV-seropositive and one was found to be HCMV-seronegative. In several experiments an anti-gammadeltaTCR antibody was added to restrict sorting to alphabetaTCR-expressing T cells. In roughly 6 donors, the dominant CD3+CD56+NKG2C+ clonotypes ranked among the top 10 CD8+ clonotypes, making up roughly 1.0-8% of CD8+ T cells. Those dominant clonotypes were again the most abundant among CD3+CD56-NKG2C+ cells in a few donors, at roughly 25-60.1%. Whether the expanded NKG2C-expressing T cell clones were specific for HCMV antigens remained unclear. The eight sequenced donors were randomly selected healthy volunteers, three men and five women. A commercial ELISA kit detecting HCMV-specific IgG in serum was used to determine HCMV serostatus. Ficoll density gradient centrifugation was used to isolate peripheral blood mononuclear cells from blood. For six donors, bulk peripheral blood T-cell repertoires were also sequenced from unsorted PBMC. cDNA synthesis was primed from the TCR beta constant segment and was followed by two successive PCR amplification steps. Illumina HiSeq 2000/2500, MiSeq or NextSeq was used to sequence libraries as 2 x 150 bp reads. MIGEC was used to demultiplex reads and group reads by UMI, and MiTCR was used to assemble and quantify clonotypes. To remove erroneous sequences, TCR cDNA sequences were retained only when supported by two or more reads. The tcR package was used for downstream repertoire analysis, and clonotypes were matched between fractions using CDR3 nucleotide sequence together with V segment. VDJmatch was used to annotate antigen specificity against VDJdb, with one amino acid substitution in CDR3 allowed.

Material: PBMCs from blood, obtained on the day of vaccination. In this chain, TRBV6-2 or TRBV6-3 is recombined with TRBJ2-1; the central 12 bases match TRBD1. This TCR derives from a man aged 50 to 60 who received an inactivated influenza vaccine. Donor details come from another sample of the same person, matched by shared clones. Read as DNA, the sequence is TGTGCCAGCCGTACTGGCCTGGGACAGGGGGCCCACAATGAGCAGTTCTTC. Translated, it reads CASRTGLGQGAHNEQFF.